The entry below describes one TCR beta chain. This record belongs to a study of cytomegalovirus exposure and HLA in healthy donors. Germline V gene sequence: CDR1 SNHLY, CDR2 FYNNEI. The CDR3 extends over 15 amino acids. V shed 4 bases and J shed 1 base, with 14 bases lying between them. With 60 Vbeta and 13 Jbeta primers, the PCR was carried out. TCRdb keeps only in-frame clones here, not all; method: immunoSEQ multiplex PCR. This repertoire shows 80,000 to 100,000 clones, 70% to 80% found once; its top ten account for over 3%. The chain couples TRBV2 to TRBJ2-7; perhaps TRBD2 as D (6 bases). The sequencing input was PBMCs. This receptor was taken from a man aged 40-49 years in good health and CMV-seronegative. CDR3 protein: CASSVEGRLSYEQYF. The CDR3 DNA sequence: TGTGCCAGCAGTGTCGAGGGGAGGTTATCCTACGAGCAGTACTTC.